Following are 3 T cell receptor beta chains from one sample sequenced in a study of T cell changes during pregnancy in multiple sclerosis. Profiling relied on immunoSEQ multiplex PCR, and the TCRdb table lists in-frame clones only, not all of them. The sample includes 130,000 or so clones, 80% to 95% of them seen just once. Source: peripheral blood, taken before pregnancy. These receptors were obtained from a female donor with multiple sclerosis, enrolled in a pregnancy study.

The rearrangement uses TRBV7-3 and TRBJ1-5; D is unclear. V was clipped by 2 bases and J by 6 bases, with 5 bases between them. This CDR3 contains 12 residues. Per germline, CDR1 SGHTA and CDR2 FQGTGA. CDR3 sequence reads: CASSLYIQPQHF. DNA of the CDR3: TGTGCCAGCAGCTTATACATTCAGCCCCAGCATTTT.

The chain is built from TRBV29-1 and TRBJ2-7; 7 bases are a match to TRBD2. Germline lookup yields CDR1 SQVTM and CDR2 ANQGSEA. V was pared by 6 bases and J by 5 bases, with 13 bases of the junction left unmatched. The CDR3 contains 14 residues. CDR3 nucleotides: TGCAGCGTGGGGCGGTTGGGGGGGGGAAACGAGCAGTACTTC. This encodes CSVGRLGGGNEQYF.

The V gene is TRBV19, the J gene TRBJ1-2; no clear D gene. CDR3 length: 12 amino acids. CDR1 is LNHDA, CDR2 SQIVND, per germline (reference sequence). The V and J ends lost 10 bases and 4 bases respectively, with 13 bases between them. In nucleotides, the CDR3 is TGTGCCACCCTATCTCCCTCCTATGGCTACACCTTC. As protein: CATLSPSYGYTF.